Below, one TCR beta chain is given with its context. The sample is drawn from a study of cytomegalovirus exposure and HLA in healthy donors. The V segment lost 4 bases and the J segment 3 bases; nucleotides outside the gene matches: 8. Germline V gene lookup returns CDR1 SGHRS and CDR2 YFSETQ. CDR3 size: 15 residues. 13 Jbeta primers and 60 Vbeta primers were used for the PCR. TCRdb's table, derived via immunoSEQ multiplex PCR, lists solely in-frame clones and lacks some. The table shows more than 150,000 clones, with approximately 80% occurring only once. This chain links TRBV5-1 with TRBJ1-2; 8 nucleotides agree with TRBD1. This TCR was sampled from a woman between 50 and 59 years old in good health and CMV-seropositive. The sample consisted of PBMCs. The CDR3: CASSTETGEDYGYTF. The CDR3 nucleotides are TGCGCCAGCAGCACCGAGACAGGGGAGGACTATGGCTACACCTTC. Filled out from reference TRBV5-1 and TRBJ1-2, the complete variable domain reads KAGVTQTPRYLIKTRGQQVTLSCSPISGHRSVSWYQQTPGQGLQFLFEYFSETQRNKGNFPGRFSGRQFSNSRSEMNVSTLELGDSALYLCASSTETGEDYGYTFGSGTRLTVV.